One sample yielded the 31 T cell receptor beta chains listed below, sequenced in a study of T cells in Graves' hyperthyroidism and ophthalmopathy. The investigators amplified TCR beta CDR3 regions from RNA transcripts. First-round RT-PCR targeting the TCR CDR3 was performed with the HTBI primer set. TCRdb recomputed calls from the multiplex PCR reads with MiXCR, one row per CDR3 protein. The sample includes some 600,000 distinct CDR3 sequences, about 15% of them seen just once. The sample comprised blood. These receptor sequences come from a woman aged 25 to 39 with Graves' hyperthyroidism that later progressed to Graves' ophthalmopathy.

This clonotype was detected only a few times. V is TRBV29-1 and J is TRBJ2-3; 10 bases agree with TRBD2. Germline CDR1 SQVTM, CDR2 ANQGSEA. The CDR3 is 14 residues long. V trimming: 5 bases; J trimming: 3 bases; junction bases outside the gene matches: 5. CDR3 bases: TGCAGCGTTTTCCCTAGCGGGAGTACAGATACGCAGTATTTT. Translating gives CSVFPSGSTDTQYF.

This clonotype was seen a few times. V is TRBV7-9 and J is TRBJ1-1, with D possibly TRBD1 on 5 matching bases. Deletions cut 0 bases from V and 4 bases from J, with 9 bases between. The CDR3 extends over 14 amino acids. CDR1 and CDR2 from the germline V gene are SEHNR and FQNEAQ (reference sequence). CDR3 region: CASSLAPGSTEAFF. The CDR3 bases are TGTGCCAGCAGCTTAGCTCCAGGGAGCACTGAAGCTTTCTTT.

This clonotype has at least ten counts. This chain connects TRBV27 to TRBJ2-2, with D possibly being TRBD2 (6 bases). The CDR3 covers 16 residues. Trimming cost V 7 bases and J 4 bases, with 19 bases left between them. Germline CDR1 is MNHEY and CDR2 is SMNVEV (reference sequence). CDR3 coding DNA: TGTGCCAGCACTACCTACGCGGGGCAGGGCACCGGGGAGCTGTTTTTT. It translates to CASTTYAGQGTGELFF.

This clonotype was picked up many times. The gene calls are TRBV20-1 and TRBJ1-2; D perhaps matches TRBD1 (6 bases). V was shortened by 3 bases and J by 8 bases, with 13 bases between the two germline ends. Germline V gives CDR1 DFQATT, CDR2 SNEGSKA (reference sequence). The CDR3 consists of 12 residues. CDR3 region: CSARRDIHGYTF. DNA for the CDR3: TGCAGTGCTAGGAGGGACATACACGGCTACACCTTC.

This clonotype was found many times. This chain's CDR3 is CASSPNTALQEPLGYTF. CDR3 nucleotide sequence: TGTGCCAGCTCACCGAATACCGCGCTACAGGAACCCTTGGGCTACACCTTC. This chain links TRBV18 with TRBJ1-2; perhaps TRBD1 as D (5 bases). Trimming cost V 3 bases and J 8 bases, with 25 bases left between them. Germline CDR1 is KGHSH and CDR2 is LQKENI. The CDR3 contains 17 residues.

The genes are TRBV9 and TRBJ1-1; D gene uncertain. Trimming stripped 0 bases from V and 8 bases from J, with 11 bases between. This CDR3 comprises 13 residues. CDR1 and CDR2 from the germline V gene are SGDLS and YYNGEE. CDR3 nucleotide sequence: TGTGCCAGCAGCGTAGGCGTACGGCCCGAAGCTTTCTTT. The encoded protein is CASSVGVRPEAFF.

This clonotype was found many times. The J gene is TRBJ2-3, the V gene TRBV20-1, with TRBD2 matching over 10 bases. The V and J ends lost 5 bases and 4 bases, in that order; junction bases with no gene match: 9. In germline, CDR1 is DFQATT, CDR2 SNEGSKA (reference sequence). The CDR3 totals 15 residues. The CDR3 spells CSASKREGRADTQYF. CDR3 DNA: TGCAGTGCTTCTAAGCGGGAGGGCCGGGCAGATACGCAGTATTTT.

The CDR3, as DNA: TGTGCCAGCAGCTTAGTGGACACTAGCACAGATACGCAGTATTTT. This codes for CASSLVDTSTDTQYF. J is TRBJ2-3 and V is TRBV7-2, with a weak D call TRBD1 (5 bases). Germline CDR1 reads SGHTA; CDR2 reads FQGNSA. CDR3 size: 15 residues. Trimming removed 1 base at V and 0 bases at J, with 8 bases between.

Concerning this clonotype: One end of the junction varies from germline; a read error may be responsible. V is TRBV3-1 and J is TRBJ1-5, with D perhaps matching TRBD1 (6 bases). There are 13 residues in the CDR3. Germline CDR1 reads LGHDT; CDR2 reads YNNKEL (reference sequence). The CDR3 sequence is CARSRRQDQPQHF. The DNA of the CDR3 is TGTGCCCGCAGCCGGAGACAGGATCAGCCCCAGCATTTT. Combining the CDR3 with reference TRBV3-1 and TRBJ1-5 gives the whole variable domain DTAVSQTPKYLVTQMGNDKSIKCEQNLGHDTMYWYKQDSKKFLKIMFSYNNKELIINETVPNRFSPKSPDKAHLNLHINSLELGDSAVYFCARSRRQDQPQHFGDGTRLSIL.

This chain joins TRBV14 and TRBJ2-2; D is tentatively TRBD1 or TRBD2 (5 bases each). The germline CDR1 and CDR2 sequences are SGHDN and FVKESK. This CDR3 has 16 amino acids. The V end lost 4 bases, the J end lost 6 bases, and 18 bases lay between the germline ends. The CDR3 region is CASSLPPTLGAGELFF. For the CDR3, the DNA is TGTGCCAGCAGCCTCCCGCCCACACTGGGGGCCGGGGAGCTGTTTTTT.

The chain links TRBV7-8 to TRBJ1-1; D might be TRBD1 (5 bases). The CDR3 runs to 17 residues. The germline CDR1 and CDR2 sequences are SGHVS and FQNEAQ. The ends were cut back, 0 bases at V and 5 bases at J, with 19 bases in the middle. The CDR3 here is CASSLAGGGVGGTEAFF. The DNA for the CDR3 is TGTGCCAGCAGCTTAGCGGGCGGGGGTGTGGGGGGGACTGAAGCTTTCTTT.

Ten or more counts support this clonotype. An end of the junction does not agree with germline; a read error may underlie this. The chain couples TRBV5-1 to TRBJ2-1; either TRBD1 or TRBD2 may fit D (5 bases each). The CDR3 sequence is 11 residues long. From germline, CDR1 is SGHRS and CDR2 YFSETQ. For the CDR3, the DNA is TGTGCCAGCAGTTTAGAGGGGGAGCAGTTCTTC. Translation: CASSLEGEQFF.

This clonotype was recorded at least ten times. V and J are TRBV7-6 and TRBJ2-1; 7 bases align to TRBD2. This CDR3 comprises 13 residues. CDR1 and CDR2 (germline): SGHVS, FNYEAQ. With 0 bases clipped from V and 10 bases from J, the junction kept 3 bases outside the gene matches. The CDR3, as DNA: TGTGCCAGCAGCTTAGCGGGCGGGAGAGAGCAGTTCTTC. Translating it yields CASSLAGGREQFF.

This chain connects TRBV5-1 to TRBJ1-2; no reliable D call. V dropped 0 bases and J dropped 8 bases, with 14 bases sitting between them. CDR1 and CDR2 (germline): SGHRS, YFSETQ. The CDR3 extends over 14 amino acids. For the CDR3, the DNA is TGCGCCAGCAGCTTGGCCCAGGAGGGCATCGGCTACACCTTC. It yields the protein CASSLAQEGIGYTF.

This clonotype was observed at least ten times. The V call is TRBV15, the J call TRBJ1-4; D call uncertain. CDR1 and CDR2 from the germline V gene are LNHNV and YYDKDF (reference sequence). CDR3 size: 14 residues. The ends were cut back, 0 bases at V and 5 bases at J, with 7 bases in the middle. CDR3 residues: CATSRDRNNEKLFF. In DNA form, the CDR3 reads TGTGCCACCAGCAGAGATCGAAACAATGAAAAACTGTTTTTT.

This chain connects TRBV20-1 to TRBJ2-7; D uncertain. Germline V gives CDR1 DFQATT, CDR2 SNEGSKA (reference sequence). This CDR3 contains 13 residues. The ends were cut back, 6 bases at V and 2 bases at J, with 14 bases in the middle. The CDR3 reads CSAPGASPYEQYF. CDR3 nucleotide sequence: TGCAGTGCCCCTGGCGCTAGTCCCTACGAGCAGTACTTC.

This clonotype was detected many times. The chain carries TRBV11-2 and TRBJ1-4, with D unclear. The ends were cut back, 1 base at V and 7 bases at J, with 10 bases in the middle. Germline CDR1 SGHAT, CDR2 FQNNGV. This CDR3 region has 14 residues. The CDR3 protein is CASSLGGFVEKLFF. In nucleotides, the CDR3 is TGTGCCAGCAGCTTAGGAGGTTTCGTTGAAAAACTGTTTTTT. The whole variable domain, filled in from reference TRBV11-2 and TRBJ1-4, reads EAGVAQSPRYKIIEKRQSVAFWCNPISGHATLYWYQQILGQGPKLLIQFQNNGVVDDSQLPKDRFSAERLKGVDSTLKIQPAKLEDSAVYLCASSLGGFVEKLFFGSGTQLSVL.

This clonotype was observed a few times. The chain couples TRBV3-1 to TRBJ1-1; TRBD1 matches at 9 bases. The CDR3 spans 18 residues. Trimming at V came to 1 base and at J to 1 base, leaving 10 bases not matched to a gene. The germline V gene encodes CDR1 LGHDT and CDR2 YNNKEL (reference sequence). The CDR3 reads CASSQASIGQGKNTEAFF. The CDR3 nucleotides are TGTGCCAGCAGCCAAGCGTCTATCGGACAGGGGAAGAACACTGAAGCTTTCTTT.

There are many counts of this clonotype. CDR3 region: CASSIRTGRRETQYF. The CDR3 region has the DNA TGTGCCAGTAGTATCCGGACAGGGAGAAGGGAGACCCAGTACTTC. The V and J genes are TRBV19 and TRBJ2-5; 8 bases are shared with TRBD1. CDR3 length equals 15 residues. Germline CDR1 LNHDA, CDR2 SQIVND (reference sequence). Trimming cost V 3 bases and J 5 bases; bases outside gene matches: 8.

The gene calls are TRBV10-3 and TRBJ1-5, with D uncertain. Germline V gives CDR1 ENHRY, CDR2 SYGVKD. V shed 5 bases and J shed 4 bases, with 9 bases lying between them. The CDR3 consists of 13 residues. This CDR3 is CAISYAGNQPQHF. CDR3 nucleotide sequence: TGTGCCATCAGTTACGCGGGAAATCAGCCCCAGCATTTT.

This clonotype occurred many times. The rearrangement joins TRBV7-2 to TRBJ1-2; no clear D gene. The V and J ends lost 5 bases and 0 bases respectively, with 10 bases between them. CDR3 size: 14 residues. Looked up from germline, CDR1 is SGHTA and CDR2 is FQGNSA. The chain's CDR3 is CASSLDGANYGYTF. CDR3 in DNA: TGTGCCAGCAGCCTGGACGGTGCTAACTATGGCTACACCTTC.

This clonotype was detected many times. The rearrangement links TRBV4-3 to TRBJ1-2; no definite D call. The V end was cut by 0 bases, the J end by 6 bases, with 11 bases between. Germline assignment: CDR1 LGHNA and CDR2 YSLEER. The CDR3 covers 14 residues. The CDR3 region has the DNA TGCGCCAGCAGCCAAGATGGTAGTCTAAATGGCTACACCTTC. It yields the protein CASSQDGSLNGYTF.

This clonotype showed up just a few times. The V and J genes are TRBV6-1 and TRBJ2-7, with 10 bases identical to TRBD1. CDR3 size: 14 residues. Trimming cost V 7 bases and J 6 bases; bases outside gene matches: 9. Germline V gene data show CDR1 as MNHNS and CDR2 as SASEGT. The CDR3 sequence is CASKGGTGVGEQYF. In nucleotides, the CDR3 is TGTGCCAGCAAGGGAGGGACAGGGGTAGGCGAGCAGTACTTC.

About this clonotype itself: A much larger clone differs from this one at a single base, so this may be a read error. As the CDR3 is not closed by the conserved phenylalanine or tryptophan, this likely results from a read error. The chain carries TRBV20-1 and TRBJ2-2; perhaps TRBD2 as D (5 bases). V lost 0 bases, J lost 2 bases, and 13 bases lay in between. The CDR3 is 16 amino acids. Germline V gene lookup returns CDR1 DFQATT and CDR2 SNEGSKA (reference sequence). CDR3 sequence (DNA): TGCAGTGCTAGAGATTACCGGGGAACTAACACCGGGGAGCTGTTTCTT. Protein: CSARDYRGTNTGELFL.

This clonotype was observed many times. The V and J genes are TRBV7-9 and TRBJ1-1; D unresolved. The V end was cut by 3 bases, the J end by 5 bases, with 7 bases between. Germline V lookup: CDR1 SEHNR, CDR2 FQNEAQ (reference sequence). This CDR3 is built from 12 residues. The CDR3 DNA reads as TGTGCCAGCAGCTTCGGAAGTACTGAAGCTTTCTTT. Residues: CASSFGSTEAFF.

This clonotype showed up many times. The V gene is TRBV2, the J gene TRBJ2-7, with 7 bases fitting TRBD1. This CDR3 has 12 amino acids. Looked up from germline, CDR1 is SNHLY and CDR2 is FYNNEI. Unmatched junction bases numbered 6, after V lost 8 bases and J lost 5 bases. CDR3 region: CASLSGGNEQYF. The CDR3 DNA follows: TGTGCCAGCCTGTCAGGGGGAAACGAGCAGTACTTC.

This clonotype has at least ten counts. V usage is TRBV11-2 and J usage is TRBJ2-1; D perhaps matches TRBD1 (7 bases). V shed 5 bases and J shed 0 bases, with 11 bases lying between them. Germline CDR1 and CDR2: SGHAT and FQNNGV. The CDR3 contains 15 residues. The CDR3 reads CASSQGGSSYNEQFF. DNA for the CDR3: TGTGCCAGCAGCCAGGGGGGTAGCTCCTACAATGAGCAGTTCTTC.

V is TRBV7-2 and J is TRBJ2-2; D possibly corresponds to TRBD2 (6 bases). Trimming stripped 5 bases from V and 0 bases from J, with 13 bases between. The length of the CDR3 is 16 residues. CDR1 and CDR2 (germline): SGHTA, FQGNSA. The CDR3 here is CASSGAGLTNTGELFF. The CDR3 DNA sequence: TGTGCCAGCAGCGGCGCGGGACTGACGAACACCGGGGAGCTGTTTTTT.

In its sample, this clonotype was seen many times. The V gene is TRBV3-1, the J gene TRBJ1-1; perhaps TRBD1 as D (6 bases). Per germline, CDR1 LGHDT and CDR2 YNNKEL (reference sequence). This CDR3 is 14 amino acids long. V was cut by 3 bases and J by 3 bases, with 11 bases left in between. This chain's CDR3 is CASSQLGADTEAFF. CDR3 sequence (DNA): TGTGCCAGCAGCCAGCTGGGGGCAGACACTGAAGCTTTCTTT.

The chain links TRBV30 to TRBJ1-6; D not resolved. The CDR3 consists of 16 residues. The V gene lost 0 bases and the J gene lost 3 bases, with 12 bases spanning the gap. Looked up from germline, CDR1 is GTSNPN and CDR2 is SVGIG (reference sequence). Here the CDR3 DNA reads TGTGCCTGGAGTGTAAGGAGGGAAGTCTATAATTCACCCCTCCACTTT. Amino acids: CAWSVRREVYNSPLHF.

This clonotype was recorded many times. The chain uses TRBV28 and TRBJ1-3, with 9 nucleotides matching TRBD1. With 6 bases clipped from V and 2 bases from J, the junction kept 8 bases outside the gene matches. This CDR3 comprises 16 residues. Germline V gene lookup returns CDR1 MDHEN and CDR2 SYDVKM. CDR3 DNA: TGTGCCAGCAGCTGGGGACAGGGTAGTCCTGGAAACACCATATATTTT. Protein: CASSWGQGSPGNTIYF.